The 18 T cell receptor beta chains given below trace back to one sample, sequenced in a study of TIL therapy for anti-PD-1-resistant metastatic lung cancer. Time point described: pre-treatment sample, taken before nivolumab and TIL therapy. The tumor samples were excised metastases, mostly pleural nodules or supraclavicular lymph nodes. Sequencing used immunoSEQ v3. Here immunoSEQ multiplex PCR was the method, and the copy in TCRdb shows in-frame clones only, minus some. The sample comprises about 50,000 clones, 55% to 75% of which are singletons, and roughly 6% rests with the top ten. The sample consisted of tumor tissue, taken at baseline. These receptor sequences come from a person between 25 and 80 years old with non-small cell lung cancer.

The chain links TRBV2 to TRBJ2-2, with TRBD2 as a possible D gene (5 bases). Germline V gives CDR1 SNHLY, CDR2 FYNNEI. This CDR3 is built from 16 residues. V was pared by 7 bases and J by 1 base, with 16 bases between. The CDR3, as DNA: TGTGCCAGCAACGGGGTTAGCTCGGGGAACACCGGGGAGCTGTTTTTT. Translating gives CASNGVSSGNTGELFF.

This clone showed up just once. The rearrangement joins TRBV9 to TRBJ2-7; perhaps D is TRBD1 or TRBD2 (5 bases each). The germline CDR1 and CDR2 sequences are SGDLS and YYNGEE. The CDR3 is made up of 15 amino acids. Deletions cut 4 bases from V and 6 bases from J, with 20 bases between. This CDR3 reads CASSTGTLGRREQYF. The CDR3, as DNA: TGTGCCAGCAGCACCGGGACGCTGGGTCGTCGCGAGCAGTACTTC.

The chain couples TRBV20-1 to TRBJ1-1; D gene ambiguous. The CDR3 has 10 amino acids. V gave up 4 bases and J gave up 11 bases, with 11 bases separating them. Germline CDR1 and CDR2: DFQATT and SNEGSKA (reference sequence). The CDR3 nucleotides read TGCAGTGCTACAACCGAATTGGCTTTCTTT. Translation gives CSATTELAFF.

The chain employs TRBV10-1 and TRBJ1-6, with D uncertain. There are 14 residues in the CDR3. Trimming shortened V by 8 bases and J by 5 bases, and 13 bases separated the two germline ends. CDR1 is WNHNN, CDR2 SYGVQD, per germline (reference sequence). The CDR3 loop reads CASSGRANNSPLHF. The CDR3 region has the DNA TGCGCCAGCTCCGGGAGAGCGAATAATTCACCCCTCCACTTT.

CDR3 bases: TGTGCCAGCAGCCCGGGGCGAGAGACCCAGTACTTC. It specifies CASSPGRETQYF. The rearrangement uses TRBV28 and TRBJ2-5, with D perhaps being TRBD1 or TRBD2 (5 bases each). V was shortened by 6 bases and J by 4 bases, with 9 bases between the two germline ends. Per the germline V gene, CDR1 is MDHEN and CDR2 is SYDVKM. The CDR3 extends over 12 amino acids.

This rearrangement joins TRBV10-2 to TRBJ1-5; a weak D match, TRBD1 (5 bases). The CDR3 spans 14 residues. Per the germline V gene, CDR1 is WSHSY and CDR2 is SAAADI. V gave up 3 bases and J gave up 5 bases, with 11 bases separating them. The CDR3 DNA is TGCGCCAGCAGTGATTGGGACGGCGATCAGCCCCAGCATTTT. It codes for CASSDWDGDQPQHF.

The genes are TRBV5-4 and TRBJ2-7, with a possible D match to TRBD1 (6 bases). This CDR3 region has 14 residues. Looked up from germline, CDR1 is SGHNT and CDR2 is YYREEE (reference sequence). V lost 7 bases to trimming and J lost 4 bases, with 18 bases between them. CDR3 residues: CASSRGVVQYEQYF. CDR3 DNA sequence: TGTGCCAGCTCCAGGGGAGTGGTTCAGTACGAGCAGTACTTC.

This clone turned up a few times. The rearrangement links TRBV9 to TRBJ2-4, with D maybe TRBD2 (6 bases). The CDR3 consists of 15 residues. V shed 2 bases and J shed 4 bases, with 13 bases lying between them. The germline V gene encodes CDR1 SGDLS and CDR2 YYNGEE. For the CDR3, the DNA is TGTGCCAGCAGCGTTGGCGGCGGGGAGAAAAACATTCAGTACTTC. This sequence encodes CASSVGGGEKNIQYF.

The table lists this clone with a count of one. For the CDR3, the DNA is TGCGCCAGCAGCCTTGAAATCGGCGGGGCTTACCACAATGAGCAGTTCTTC. Translating it yields CASSLEIGGAYHNEQFF. This chain links TRBV10-1 with TRBJ2-1; TRBD2 might be the D (6 bases). The CDR3 length is 17 residues. Germline V gives CDR1 WNHNN, CDR2 SYGVQD (reference sequence). Trimming removed 6 bases at V and 5 bases at J, with 23 bases between.

This clone was seen once. The chain employs TRBV7-9 and TRBJ2-5; D call uncertain. The CDR3 runs to 11 residues. Germline CDR1 SEHNR, CDR2 FQNEAQ (reference sequence). V lost 4 bases and J lost 3, with 3 bases in between. The CDR3 loop reads CASSSKETQYF. The CDR3 nucleotides read TGTGCCAGCAGCTCAAAAGAGACCCAGTACTTC.

The V gene is TRBV7-2, the J gene TRBJ1-2; 10 bases are shared with TRBD1. The V and J ends lost 5 bases and 8 bases, in that order; junction bases with no gene match: 8. Germline V gene data show CDR1 as SGHTA and CDR2 as FQGNSA. The CDR3 totals 14 residues. The CDR3, as DNA: TGTGCCAGCAGCGAGGACAGGGGGGCGGAGGGCTACACCTTC. Amino acids: CASSEDRGAEGYTF.

The gene calls are TRBV29-1 and TRBJ1-3; tentatively, D is TRBD1 (6 bases). The CDR3 is 13 amino acids. V dropped 6 bases and J dropped 4 bases, with 13 bases sitting between them. Germline values: CDR1 SQVTM, CDR2 ANQGSEA. Here the CDR3 DNA reads TGCAGCGTGGCACAGGGATCAGGAAACACCATATATTTT. Its translation: CSVAQGSGNTIYF.

The genes are TRBV18 and TRBJ2-7; D is unresolved. The V gene lost 1 base and the J gene lost 3 bases, with 10 bases spanning the gap. The CDR3 contains 14 residues. CDR1 and CDR2 from the germline V gene are KGHSH and LQKENI. Written as DNA, the CDR3 is TGTGCCAGCTCACCACTCGGAAGCCACTACGAGCAGTACTTC. This gives the protein CASSPLGSHYEQYF.

In its sample, this clone was seen a few times. The chain carries TRBV5-1 and TRBJ2-6; D unresolved. V lost 1 base to trimming and J lost 3 bases, with 2 bases between them. Germline V gives CDR1 SGHRS, CDR2 YFSETQ. The CDR3 length is 13 residues. Here the CDR3 reads CASSLNGANVLTF. The CDR3 DNA reads as TGCGCCAGCAGCTTGAATGGGGCCAACGTCCTGACTTTC.

This clone was counted once. The chain uses TRBV19 and TRBJ2-3, with a possible D match to TRBD1 (5 bases). V shed 3 bases and J shed 2 bases, with 12 bases lying between them. From germline, CDR1 is LNHDA and CDR2 SQIVND (reference sequence). CDR3 length: 15 amino acids. CDR3 amino acids: CASSIKGAPTDTQYF. CDR3 coding DNA: TGTGCCAGTAGTATTAAAGGGGCTCCCACAGATACGCAGTATTTT.

This clone was observed a single time. The chain links TRBV11-1 to TRBJ1-1; D ambiguous. V lost 1 base and J 5 bases, leaving 11 bases between the germline ends. Germline CDR1 SGHAT, CDR2 FQDESV (reference sequence). The CDR3 totals 14 residues. The CDR3 DNA follows: TGTGCCAGCAGCTTAGGTAGCCTCCTAACTGAAGCTTTCTTT. Amino acid sequence: CASSLGSLLTEAFF.

The rearrangement joins TRBV7-9 to TRBJ1-1, with D unclear. CDR3 length: 13 residues. V gave up 1 base and J gave up 4 bases, with 7 bases separating them. Germline V gene data show CDR1 as SEHNR and CDR2 as FQNEAQ (reference sequence). The CDR3 DNA follows: TGTGCCAGCAGCTTAGGGTGGAGCACTGAAGCTTTCTTT. Translation gives CASSLGWSTEAFF.

V gene TRBV10-1 combines with J gene TRBJ2-1, with D perhaps being TRBD1 or TRBD2 (5 bases each). The length of the CDR3 is 14 residues. Trimming cost V 0 bases and J 6 bases, with 9 bases left between them. From germline, CDR1 is WNHNN and CDR2 SYGVQD (reference sequence). The CDR3 coding sequence is TGCGCCAGCAGTGAGTCGAGGGACCCCAATGAGCAGTTCTTC. As protein: CASSESRDPNEQFF.